The 12 T cell receptor beta chains below were found in one sample sequenced in a study of T cells in Graves' hyperthyroidism and ophthalmopathy. RNA transcripts served as the template for amplifying TCR beta CDR3 regions. The HTBI primer set served for first-round RT-PCR of the TCR CDR3. TCRdb re-called the multiplex PCR reads through MiXCR, storing one row per CDR3 protein. The table includes 300,000 to 450,000 distinct CDR3 sequences, roughly 13% detected once. The sequenced material came from blood. The receptors stem from a woman aged 55-70 years with Graves' hyperthyroidism.

Regarding this clonotype: This clone may be a read error of a much larger clone one base away. The V and J genes are TRBV2 and TRBJ1-6; no clear D. The CDR3 is 13 amino acids. Between the trimmed V and J ends, which lost 3 bases and 11 bases, there was a span of 11 bases. Germline assignment: CDR1 SNHLY and CDR2 FYNNEI. The CDR3, as DNA: TGTGCCAGCAGTGACAGCTATGATACACCCCTCCACTTT. It codes for CASSDSYDTPLHF.

This clonotype was detected many times. The chain carries TRBV9 and TRBJ2-6; no clear D gene. V lost 1 base to trimming and J lost 2 bases, with 1 base between them. The CDR3 is 13 amino acids. CDR1 is SGDLS and CDR2 is YYNGEE in the germline V gene. The CDR3 region has the DNA TGTGCCAGCAGCGTACCTGGGGCCAACGTCCTGACTTTC. It translates to CASSVPGANVLTF.

This clonotype occurred a few times. The chain uses TRBV27 and TRBJ2-1; D is possibly TRBD1 or TRBD2 (5 bases each). This CDR3 region has 16 residues. V was cut by 8 bases and J by 2 bases, with 19 bases left in between. Germline lookup yields CDR1 MNHEY and CDR2 SMNVEV (reference sequence). Here the CDR3 reads CASRPREGSAYNEQFF. CDR3 coding DNA: TGTGCCAGCCGGCCCAGGGAAGGGAGCGCCTACAATGAGCAGTTCTTC.

This clonotype occurred many times. This chain connects TRBV5-1 to TRBJ2-1; weak D call: TRBD1 (5 bases). Trimming removed 0 bases at V and 4 bases at J, with 8 bases between. Germline values: CDR1 SGHRS, CDR2 YFSETQ. The CDR3 spans 14 residues. This chain's CDR3 is CASSLAQEYNEQFF. The DNA for the CDR3 is TGCGCCAGCAGCTTGGCACAGGAATACAATGAGCAGTTCTTC.

The J gene is TRBJ2-7, the V gene TRBV3-1; D is possibly TRBD1 (6 bases). Germline CDR1 LGHDT, CDR2 YNNKEL (reference sequence). Trimming took off 3 bases at V and 2 bases at J, with 11 bases between the two ends. The CDR3 sequence is 14 residues long. CDR3 coding DNA: TGTGCCAGCAGCCAGGCAGGGGCAACCTACGAGCAGTACTTC. Amino acid sequence: CASSQAGATYEQYF.

This clonotype was recorded at least ten times. The genes are TRBV3-1 and TRBJ2-2; 10 positions match TRBD2. In germline, CDR1 is LGHDT, CDR2 YNNKEL (reference sequence). The CDR3 extends over 16 amino acids. V shed 2 bases and J 7 bases; nucleotides not matched to a gene: 7. DNA for the CDR3: TGTGCCAGCAGCCAAATAGCGGGAGGTTCCATCGGGGAGCTGTTTTTT. Its translation: CASSQIAGGSIGELFF.

This clonotype was counted ten times or more. The CDR3 loop is CASSSLRDRGHYEQYF. DNA of the CDR3: TGCGCCAGCAGCTCGCTGAGGGACAGGGGGCACTACGAGCAGTACTTC. The chain has TRBV5-1 and TRBJ2-7, with 12 bases matching TRBD1. After removal of 3 bases from V and 3 bases from J, the junction contained 7 bases not matched to a gene. The length of the CDR3 is 16 residues. The germline V gene has CDR1 SGHRS and CDR2 YFSETQ.

The rearrangement links TRBV18 to TRBJ2-1, with unresolved D. V was clipped by 0 bases and J by 10 bases, with 10 bases between them. CDR1 and CDR2 (germline): KGHSH, LQKENI. CDR3 size: 13 residues. The CDR3 sequence: CASSPPGVAEQFF. The CDR3 nucleotides are TGTGCCAGCTCACCACCTGGGGTGGCGGAGCAGTTCTTC.

This clonotype was counted a few times. The V gene is TRBV27, the J gene TRBJ1-2, with 10 bases that match TRBD1. This CDR3 is built from 17 residues. Unmatched junction bases numbered 7, after V lost 1 base and J lost 2 bases. CDR1 is MNHEY and CDR2 is SMNVEV in the germline V gene (reference sequence). The CDR3 DNA is TGTGCCAGCAGTTTATTTGTCCCGGGACAGGGGAACTATGGCTACACCTTC. The encoded protein is CASSLFVPGQGNYGYTF.

The chain employs TRBV28 and TRBJ2-7, with TRBD2 identical over 9 bases. From germline, CDR1 is MDHEN and CDR2 SYDVKM. This CDR3 has 14 amino acids. The V gene end was trimmed by 7 bases and the J gene end by 6 bases; junction bases not matched to a gene: 10. CDR3 sequence (DNA): TGTGCCAGCACCTCAGCGGGAGGCGTAGCCGAGCAGTACTTC. This sequence encodes CASTSAGGVAEQYF.

CDR3 loop: CASSLSGAGRGNTEAFF. CDR3 nucleotides: TGTGCCAGCAGCCTCTCTGGGGCGGGCAGGGGGAACACTGAAGCTTTCTTT. This sequence joins TRBV13 and TRBJ1-1; weak D call: TRBD1 (6 bases). From germline, CDR1 is PRHDT and CDR2 FYEKMQ (reference sequence). V was shortened by 5 bases and J by 1 base, with 20 bases between the two germline ends. The CDR3 loop spans 17 amino acids.

This clonotype was counted at least ten times. The chain has TRBV20-1 and TRBJ2-3, with 7 bases lining up with TRBD2. Germline V CDR1 and CDR2: DFQATT, SNEGSKA (reference sequence). The V and J ends lost 3 bases and 12 bases, in that order; junction bases with no gene match: 3. The CDR3 runs to 10 residues. The CDR3 region has the DNA TGCAGTGCTAGCAAGCGGGATCAGTATTTT. Its translation: CSASKRDQYF.